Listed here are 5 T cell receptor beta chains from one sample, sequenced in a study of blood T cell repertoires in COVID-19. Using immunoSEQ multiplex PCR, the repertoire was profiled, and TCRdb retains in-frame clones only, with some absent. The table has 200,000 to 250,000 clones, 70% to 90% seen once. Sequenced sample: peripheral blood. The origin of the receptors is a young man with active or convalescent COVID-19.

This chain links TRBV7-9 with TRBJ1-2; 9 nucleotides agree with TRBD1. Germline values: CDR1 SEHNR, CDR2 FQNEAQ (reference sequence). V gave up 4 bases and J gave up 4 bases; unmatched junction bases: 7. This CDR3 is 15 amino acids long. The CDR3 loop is CASSSGTGTVYGYTF. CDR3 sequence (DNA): TGTGCCAGCAGCTCAGGGACAGGGACGGTCTATGGCTACACCTTC.

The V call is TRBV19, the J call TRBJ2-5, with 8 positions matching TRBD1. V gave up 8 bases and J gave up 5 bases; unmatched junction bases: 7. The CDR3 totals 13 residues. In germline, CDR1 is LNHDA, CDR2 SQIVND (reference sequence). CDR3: CASGAGGWETQYF. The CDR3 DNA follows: TGTGCCAGTGGAGCAGGGGGCTGGGAGACCCAGTACTTC.

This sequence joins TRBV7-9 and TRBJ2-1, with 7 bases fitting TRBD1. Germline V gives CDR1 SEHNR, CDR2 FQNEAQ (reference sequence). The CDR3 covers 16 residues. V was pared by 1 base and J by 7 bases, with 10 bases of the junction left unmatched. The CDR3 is CASSLDGFKGANEQFF. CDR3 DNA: TGTGCCAGCAGCTTAGATGGTTTCAAGGGGGCTAATGAGCAGTTCTTC.

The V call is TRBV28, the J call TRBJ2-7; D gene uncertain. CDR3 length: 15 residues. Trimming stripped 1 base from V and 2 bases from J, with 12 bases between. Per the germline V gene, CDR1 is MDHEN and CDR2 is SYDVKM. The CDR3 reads CASSLSGSGAYEQYF. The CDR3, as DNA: TGTGCCAGCAGTTTATCCGGGTCCGGAGCCTACGAGCAGTACTTC.

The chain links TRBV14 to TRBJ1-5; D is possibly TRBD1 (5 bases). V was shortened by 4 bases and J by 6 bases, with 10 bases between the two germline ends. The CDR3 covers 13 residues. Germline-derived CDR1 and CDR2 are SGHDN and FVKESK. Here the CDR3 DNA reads TGTGCCAGCAGCCCGCAGGGTGGTCAGCCCCAGCATTTT. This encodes CASSPQGGQPQHF.